This entry is about one T cell receptor beta chain. Its antigen is currently not known. The entry originates in a study of monozygotic twins with inflammatory bowel disease (dated by TCRdb to 2018 to 2020). About the study as a whole: The complete study included about 30 monozygotic twin pairs: 19 IBD-discordant Danish pairs and nine German pairs, of which four were IBD-concordant and five were IBD-discordant. The search for disease-associated traits relied mainly on comparing IBD patients with their genetically identical healthy co-twins within discordant pairs. Each individual had, on average, about 151 000 unique TCRalpha sequences and 181 000 unique TCRbeta sequences available for analysis.

From each donor, an approximately 2.4 ml peripheral blood sample was collected into PAXgene tubes and kept at -80 degrees C. Without T cell sorting, total RNA was isolated from whole blood using the PAXgene blood miRNA kit on an automated QIAcube. Deep TCRalpha and TCRbeta repertoire profiling with unique molecular barcoding was performed on peripheral blood of monozygotic twin pairs concordant or discordant for inflammatory bowel disease. Smoking habits were recorded for all twin pairs, and individuals were classified as current, former or never smokers. Summary of the overall study and its limitations: Compared with healthy twins, IBD patients had fewer clonotypes in common with other individuals, a difference most pronounced in patients showing signs of disease activity. The results gave no support for a single strong signal or clonotype linked to IBD. Concordant and discordant twins showed no difference in repertoire similarity, possibly because of limited statistical power. Distinction between different T cell subtypes could not be achieved in the analysis. TCRbeta repertoire diversity, by inverse Simpson index, was decreased in IBD patients compared with their healthy co-twins. Differing immunosuppressive treatments among patients may have added background noise and inter-individual variability to the repertoires.

The CDR3 sequence holds 15 residues, the cysteine and phenylalanine included. The record lacks a DNA sequence. According to the germline V gene (reference sequence), CDR1 reads SGHNT and CDR2 reads YYREEE. The library was obtained by 5' RACE. Preparation of each TCR library used roughly 3.5 ug of total RNA. cDNA was synthesized with SMARTScribe reverse transcriptase in eight separate reactions per sample. During cDNA synthesis, unique molecular identifiers containing a 6-nucleotide sample barcode were introduced by template switching. TCRalpha and TCRbeta cDNA was amplified by two nested PCRs of around 16 and 10 cycles, with bead purification after each PCR. Before amplification, the cDNA was treated with uracil DNA-glycosylase and purified using the QIAquick PCR purification kit. In the second PCR, Illumina TruSeq-compatible adapters and sample-specific barcodes were added. TapeStation and Qubit were used to check library quality and concentration, and 5 to 6.5 ng of each library was pooled. The pooled libraries were sequenced with 2 x 100 bp reads and custom sequencing primers on an Illumina HiSeq2500 single-index Rapid Run. In the original analysis: PCR and sequencing errors were corrected by UMI-based consensus assembly using MiGEC version 1.2.6. MiXCR version 2.1.1 handled V(D)J alignment, clonotype assembly and CDR3 extraction. To normalise gene usage, clonotype sharing and MAIT/NKT TCR abundance, the analysis used the top 1000, 10 000 and 20 000 clonotypes per sample. Diversity was computed as the inverse Simpson index with the vegan R package after downsampling to 27 000 UMIs. Statistical testing used paired Mann-Whitney U tests on the discordant twin pairs and applied Benjamini-Hochberg correction for multiple testing. Following TCRdb reprocessing, every CDR3 protein sequence forms one entry, and DNA is not provided. TCRdb's processing, not the authors', yielded these V and J calls. The sample's table covers 350,000 to 550,000 distinct CDR3 sequences. Clones ranked in the top ten supply 2.4% of the sample.

The source of this sequence is a human donor with ulcerative colitis or Crohn's disease, or a healthy co-twin of an affected twin (not recorded which). The sequence joins TRBV5-4 to TRBJ1-3; TCRdb indicates TRBD1, and absent DNA this call remains unverified. Sample: blood. The CDR3 has the sequence CASSLGRGPGNTIYF.